The sequence of this TCR beta chain was determined in a study of CD8+ T cells in alopecia areata. About the research overall: Tofacitinib administration to treated patients was oral, at 5 to 10 mg twice daily.

In its sample, this clone was seen a few times. Reverse transcription of extracted RNA yielded cDNA, which provided the sequencing template. Profiled with immunoSEQ multiplex PCR; TCRdb holds only in-frame clones, not every one. The sample includes 150,000 to 200,000 clones, 50% to 75% seen only once; the top ten take roughly 17%. Treatment here: oral pan-JAK inhibitor, 5-10 mg twice daily. Sorting of PBMCs yielded the CD4+ and CD8+ T cells. The sequence was collected from a human donor with alopecia areata. The material was CD4+ T cells sorted from blood, obtained between weeks 55 and 65, from a patient treated with tofacitinib.

For the CDR3, the DNA is TGTGCCAGCAGTTTGGGCAGATGGAATCAGCCCCAGCATTTT. As protein: CASSLGRWNQPQHF. The genes are TRBV28 and TRBJ1-5; D unclear. Germline V gene sequence: CDR1 MDHEN, CDR2 SYDVKM. V lost 3 bases, J lost 4 bases, and 10 bases lay in between. The CDR3 is 14 residues long.